Listed below are T cell receptor beta chains from one sample, sequenced in a study of cytomegalovirus exposure and HLA in healthy donors. Clones were sequenced by immunoSEQ multiplex PCR, and TCRdb holds only the in-frame ones, with some missing. In the table there are some 160,000 clones, around 72% of which are singletons. Sequenced sample: PBMCs. Receptors were obtained from a man between 40 and 49 years old in good health and CMV-seronegative. Each CDR3 is given with its conserved first and last residue. The D gene is left open where the match is weak. Size is stated for part of the rows, as once, few or many counts, or as a class when the clone is expanded.

len,v_gene,d_gene,abundance,j_gene,CDR3nt,CDR3aa
15,TRBV7-2,TRBD1,NA,TRBJ2-1,TGTGCCAGCAGCCGCGACAGGGGCTCCTACAATGAGCAGTTCTTC,CASSRDRGSYNEQFF
14,TRBV12-5,NA,NA,TRBJ2-1,TGTGCTAGTGGTTTGACCGCACAGGGTACTGAGCAGTTCTTC,CASGLTAQGTEQFF
14,TRBV28,NA,NA,TRBJ1-4,TGTGCCAGCAGTACCCGGTCGGGGGATGAAAAACTGTTTTTT,CASSTRSGDEKLFF
15,TRBV5-1,TRBD1,once,TRBJ2-1,TGCGCCAGCAGCTTGCGGGACAGGGGGTTGAGTGAGCAGTTCTTC,CASSLRDRGLSEQFF
18,TRBV21-1,NA,once,TRBJ1-5,TGTGCCAGCAGCAAAGTAGGGGGGGGGAGAGGGGTGAATCAGCCCCAGCATTTT,CASSKVGGGRGVNQPQHF
16,TRBV9,NA,once,TRBJ2-1,TGTGCCAGCAGCGTAGGCCCGGGATCCTCTTTTATGGAGCAGTTCTTC,CASSVGPGSSFMEQFF
15,TRBV28,TRBD1,NA,TRBJ1-1,TGTGCCAGCAGCCTGCCCCGACAGGGGAACACTGAAGCTTTCTTT,CASSLPRQGNTEAFF
15,TRBV15,TRBD1,NA,TRBJ2-3,TGTGCCACCACCCGGGACAGGGGGAAGGGAGATACGCAGTATTTT,CATTRDRGKGDTQYF
15,TRBV19,NA,few,TRBJ2-2,TGTGCCAGTAGCCTGACAGGCTATAACACCGGGGAGCTGTTTTTT,CASSLTGYNTGELFF
17,TRBV7-9,NA,NA,TRBJ2-2,TGTGCCAGCAGCCCTCAGGGGATTGGACTCCAAACCGGGGAGCTGTTTTTT,CASSPQGIGLQTGELFF
11,TRBV6-5,NA,NA,TRBJ1-2,TGTGCCAGCAGCCAGGGTTATGGCTACCCCTTC,CASSQGYGYPF
14,TRBV29-1,TRBD2,NA,TRBJ2-7,TGCAGCGTTGATCGAGCGGGAGTCGTCTCCGAGCAGTACTTC,CSVDRAGVVSEQYF
16,TRBV6-5,NA,once,TRBJ2-3,TGTGCCAGCAGTAACTGGGGGGGCCGGAGCACAGATACGCAGTATTTT,CASSNWGGRSTDTQYF
16,TRBV27,TRBD1,NA,TRBJ2-1,TGTGCCAGCAGTTTGGGGACAGGCGATCTGTACAATGAGCAGTTCTTC,CASSLGTGDLYNEQFF
17,TRBV27,NA,few,TRBJ1-2,TGTGCCAGCAGTTTTAATCGCCTCGGACTCGAGCTCTATGGCTACACCTTC,CASSFNRLGLELYGYTF
16,TRBV9,NA,NA,TRBJ2-2,TGTGCCAGCAGCGTAGCGGGTCCGACCAACACCGGGGAGCTGTTTTTT,CASSVAGPTNTGELFF
14,TRBV25-1,NA,NA,TRBJ1-5,TGTGCCAGCAGTGAGACAGTCCACAATCAGCCCCAGAATTTT,CASSETVHNQPQNF
17,TRBV4-2,NA,NA,TRBJ1-6,TGTGCCAGCAGCCAAGAAGTTCGGGGACTGAGAAATTCACCCCTCCACTTT,CASSQEVRGLRNSPLHF
12,TRBV27,NA,NA,TRBJ2-7,TGTGCCAGCAGGAAACAGGGCTACGAGCAGTACTTC,CASRKQGYEQYF
17,TRBV7-2,TRBD1,NA,TRBJ2-7,TGTGCCAGCAGCGGATCGGGACAGGGCTATAGCTCCTACGAGCAGTACTTC,CASSGSGQGYSSYEQYF
15,TRBV4-3,NA,NA,TRBJ2-7,TGCGCCAGCAGCCAAGGGGCGCAGGGGTGGAACGAGCAGTACTTC,CASSQGAQGWNEQYF
16,TRBV5-1,TRBD2,NA,TRBJ2-1,TGCGCCAGCAGCTTTGGCGGGGGGGCTGTGTACAATGAGCAGTTCTTC,CASSFGGGAVYNEQFF
16,TRBV7-6,NA,NA,TRBJ2-1,TGTGCCAGCAGCTCCCTACCACATAGCGTGTCCAATGAGCAGTTCTTC,CASSSLPHSVSNEQFF
11,TRBV20-1,NA,NA,TRBJ2-1,TGCAGTGCAATTCTAGTGAATGAGCAGTTCTTC,CSAILVNEQFF
14,TRBV5-1,TRBD2,NA,TRBJ2-2,TGCGCCAGCAGGGGACTAGCGTTCACCGGGGAGCTGTTTTTT,CASRGLAFTGELFF
16,TRBV6-4,TRBD2,NA,TRBJ2-3,TGTGCCAGTTCCCGGGGCTCGCGGGGGGGCCGTGATACGCAGTATTTT,CASSRGSRGGRDTQYF
15,TRBV7-2,NA,NA,TRBJ1-6,TGTGCCAGCAGCTTGGGCAGGGCGGAAAGTTCACCCCTCCACTTT,CASSLGRAESSPLHF
15,TRBV4-1,NA,NA,TRBJ2-2,TGCGCCAGCAGCCCCACTAGCCTGAACACCGGGGAGCTGTTTTTT,CASSPTSLNTGELFF
15,TRBV5-1,TRBD2,NA,TRBJ2-7,TGCGCCAGCAGAGAGATAGCGGGAGGGTCAGGCGAGCAGTACTTC,CASREIAGGSGEQYF
17,TRBV4-3,TRBD2,few,TRBJ2-7,TGCGCCAGCAGCCAAGGGGGGGGTAGGGTGGCCCGCTACGAGCAGTACTTC,CASSQGGGRVARYEQYF
14,TRBV6-5,TRBD1,NA,TRBJ2-3,TGTGCCAGCAGTCAGGCAGGGGGTGTTGGTACGCAGTATTTT,CASSQAGGVGTQYF
12,TRBV5-6,NA,few,TRBJ2-1,TGTGCCAGCAGCCTCGTCCCCAATGAGCAGTTCTTC,CASSLVPNEQFF
14,TRBV7-9,TRBD1,NA,TRBJ1-6,TGTGCCAGCAGCGGAGGGACAGCAAATTCACCCCTCCACTTT,CASSGGTANSPLHF
14,TRBV29-1,NA,NA,TRBJ2-1,TGCAGCGTTGTTGAGACAGGTGATTACAATGAGCAGTTCTTC,CSVVETGDYNEQFF
12,TRBV19,NA,few,TRBJ2-1,TGTGCCAGTAGAGGGACGGAGGGGGAGCAGTTCTTC,CASRGTEGEQFF
15,TRBV5-1,NA,NA,TRBJ2-3,TGCGCCAGCAGCTTGGTGGGCAGGGGCACAGATACGCAGTATTTT,CASSLVGRGTDTQYF